This passage covers 15 T cell receptor beta chains from one sample sequenced in a study of blood T cell repertoires in COVID-19. Some clones are missing from TCRdb's copy, which holds only in-frame ones; the method was immunoSEQ multiplex PCR. The sample has about 300,000 clones; 70% to 90% are singletons. The sample was PBMCs or T cells enriched from blood (not recorded which). The receptors here all came from a woman in her 30s who had recovered from COVID-19.

This clone has a handful of counts. V is TRBV12-5 and J is TRBJ1-5, with D possibly TRBD1 on 5 matching bases. The germline CDR1 and CDR2 sequences are LGHNT and FRNRAP. Trimming took off 0 bases at V and 2 bases at J, with 14 bases between the two ends. CDR3 size: 17 residues. The CDR3 region has the DNA TGTGCTAGTGGTTTGGTAAATACGGGGGAGGGCAATCAGCCCCAGCATTTT. Translating gives CASGLVNTGEGNQPQHF.

The CDR3, as DNA: TGCGCCAGCAGCCCTAGGACTAGCGGGGGGGGCACAGATACGCAGTATTTT. Amino acids: CASSPRTSGGGTDTQYF. The chain couples TRBV5-1 to TRBJ2-3; 15 nucleotides align to TRBD2. Germline lookup yields CDR1 SGHRS and CDR2 YFSETQ. The CDR3 totals 17 residues. J lost 1 base, V lost 4 bases, and 4 bases had no gene match.

This chain uses TRBV5-4 with TRBJ1-2, with TRBD1 matching 10 bases. This CDR3 region has 14 residues. CDR1 and CDR2 from the germline V gene are SGHNT and YYREEE (reference sequence). Trimming cost V 7 bases and J 4 bases; bases outside gene matches: 7. CDR3 bases: TGTGCCAGCGCCGGGGGACAGGGGAGCTATGGCTACACCTTC. Its translation: CASAGGQGSYGYTF. Combining the CDR3 with reference TRBV5-4 and TRBJ1-2 gives the whole variable domain ETGVTQSPTHLIKTRGQQVTLRCSSQSGHNTVSWYQQALGQGPQFIFQYYREEENGRGNFPPRFSGLQFPNYSSELNVNALELDDSALYLCASAGGQGSYGYTFGSGTRLTVV.

The chain employs TRBV9 and TRBJ2-6; 9 bases are a match to TRBD1. Looked up from germline, CDR1 is SGDLS and CDR2 is YYNGEE. Trimming cost V 3 bases and J 0 bases; bases outside gene matches: 7. The CDR3 loop spans 18 amino acids. CDR3 region: CASSGTGGPSSGANVLTF. For the CDR3, the DNA is TGTGCCAGCAGCGGAACAGGGGGCCCCAGCTCTGGGGCCAACGTCCTGACTTTC.

The chain couples TRBV9 to TRBJ1-1; the D gene is possibly TRBD1 (5 bases). Germline CDR1 is SGDLS and CDR2 is YYNGEE. V lost 1 base to trimming and J lost 6 bases, with 16 bases between them. The CDR3 is made up of 15 amino acids. The CDR3 region is CASSVRAGSDSEAFF. Written as DNA, the CDR3 is TGTGCCAGCAGCGTAAGGGCAGGGTCTGACTCTGAAGCTTTCTTT.

V gene TRBV30 combines with J gene TRBJ1-1; D gene unclear. V was cut by 4 bases and J by 5 bases, with 14 bases left in between. CDR1 is GTSNPN, CDR2 SVGIG, per germline (reference sequence). CDR3 length: 13 residues. CDR3 coding DNA: TGTGCCTGGATTCCCCAACCCAGGACTGAAGCTTTCTTT. It is translated as CAWIPQPRTEAFF.

V usage is TRBV19 and J usage is TRBJ1-3, with D uncertain. CDR3 length equals 13 residues. The germline gives CDR1 LNHDA, CDR2 SQIVND (reference sequence). The ends were cut back, 6 bases at V and 4 bases at J, with 10 bases in the middle. The CDR3 sequence: CASSLAGGNTIYF. The CDR3 bases are TGTGCCAGTAGCCTGGCGGGGGGAAACACCATATATTTT.

This sequence joins TRBV6-5 and TRBJ2-7, with D tentatively TRBD1 (5 bases). Per the germline V gene, CDR1 is MNHEY and CDR2 is SVGAGI. The CDR3 spans 12 residues. Trimming took off 7 bases at V and 2 bases at J, with 9 bases between the two ends. The CDR3 sequence: CASKGQPYEQYF. CDR3 coding DNA: TGTGCCAGCAAAGGACAACCCTACGAGCAGTACTTC.

The chain employs TRBV19 and TRBJ1-1; D may be TRBD1 (5 bases). The CDR3 covers 15 residues. V was trimmed by 2 bases and J by 2 bases, leaving 12 bases between them. Germline assignment: CDR1 LNHDA and CDR2 SQIVND (reference sequence). CDR3 protein: CASSIRGGGNTEAFF. The DNA for the CDR3 is TGTGCCAGTAGTATAAGGGGAGGAGGAAACACTGAAGCTTTCTTT. The full variable domain, rest sourced from reference TRBV19 and TRBJ1-1, is DGGITQSPKYLFRKEGQNVTLSCEQNLNHDAMYWYRQDPGQGLRLIYYSQIVNDFQKGDIAEGYSVSREKKESFPLTVTSAQKNPTAFYLCASSIRGGGNTEAFFGQGTRLTVV.

The chain links TRBV12-5 to TRBJ1-5, with D tentatively TRBD1 (5 bases). V lost 1 base, J lost 0 bases, and 7 bases lay in between. Looked up from germline, CDR1 is LGHNT and CDR2 is FRNRAP. The CDR3 contains 15 residues. The CDR3 sequence is CASGLAQGSNQPQHF. CDR3 sequence (DNA): TGTGCTAGTGGTTTGGCCCAGGGTAGCAATCAGCCCCAGCATTTT.

V gene TRBV3-1 (or the pseudogene TRBV3-2) combines with J gene TRBJ2-3; D ambiguous. CDR3 length equals 15 residues. The V gene's germline CDR1 is LGHDT and CDR2 YNNKEL (reference sequence). Trimming cost V 1 base and J 0 bases, with 8 bases left between them. CDR3 in amino acids: CASSQVLTSTDTQYF. As DNA, the CDR3 is TGTGCCAGCAGCCAAGTCCTAACTAGCACAGATACGCAGTATTTT.

The chain links TRBV29-1 to TRBJ2-7; 8 nucleotides align to TRBD1. Germline values: CDR1 SQVTM, CDR2 ANQGSEA. J lost 2 bases, V lost 6 bases, and 12 bases had no gene match. The CDR3 is 15 residues long. The CDR3 reads CSVRLRGQDPYEQYF. The CDR3 nucleotides read TGCAGCGTCAGGCTCAGGGGACAGGACCCCTACGAGCAGTACTTC.

This chain connects TRBV16 to TRBJ2-5; TRBD1 agrees at 8 bases. After removal of 6 bases from V and 2 bases from J, the junction contained 2 bases not matched to a gene. Germline values: CDR1 KGHSY, CDR2 FQNENV. This CDR3 region has 13 residues. The DNA for the CDR3 is TGTGCCAGCAGAAGACAGGGGCAAGAGACCCAGTACTTC. Translated: CASRRQGQETQYF.

The V gene is TRBV25-1, the J gene TRBJ2-1, with TRBD2 identical over 7 bases. The V segment lost 6 bases and the J segment 7 bases; nucleotides outside the gene matches: 18. The CDR3 totals 17 residues. Germline V lookup: CDR1 MGHDK, CDR2 SYGVNS. CDR3 sequence reads: CASRGLGGAGYWNEQFF. The CDR3 DNA reads as TGTGCCAGCAGAGGACTGGGGGGAGCGGGGTATTGGAATGAGCAGTTCTTC.

This rearrangement joins TRBV14 to TRBJ2-7, with D possibly matching TRBD1 (6 bases). The CDR3 sequence is 14 residues long. The germline gives CDR1 SGHDN, CDR2 FVKESK. Trimming shortened V by 2 bases and J by 6 bases, and 14 bases separated the two germline ends. The CDR3 region has the DNA TGTGCCAGCAGCCAACCAGGGGCATTATTCGAGCAGTACTTC. It codes for CASSQPGALFEQYF.